The 17 T cell receptor beta chains presented below share a single source sample, sequenced in a study of blood T cell repertoires in COVID-19. Sequencing used immunoSEQ multiplex PCR; TCRdb keeps in-frame clones, though not all of them. Of roughly 81,000 clones listed, around 91% are singletons. The material sequenced was peripheral blood. These receptors all stem from a woman aged 50 to 60 in a cohort sampled during active COVID-19.

V gene TRBV29-1 combines with J gene TRBJ2-2; D possibly corresponds to TRBD1 (5 bases). The CDR3 consists of 13 residues. The V gene's germline CDR1 is SQVTM and CDR2 ANQGSEA. The CDR3 sequence is CTQGAANTGELFF. CDR3 DNA: TGCACCCAGGGTGCCGCGAACACCGGGGAGCTGTTTTTT.

In DNA form, the CDR3 reads TGTGCCAGCAGCGCCCCCGTCTACAGGACAGGGGCTGGGGAGCTGTTTTTT. Translating it yields CASSAPVYRTGAGELFF. This chain connects TRBV7-6 to TRBJ2-2, with 9 positions matching TRBD1. Germline CDR1 and CDR2: SGHVS and FNYEAQ. With 5 bases clipped from V and 8 bases from J, the junction kept 15 bases outside the gene matches. This CDR3 spans 17 amino acids. The full variable domain, rest sourced from reference TRBV7-6 and TRBJ2-2, is GAGVSQSPRYKVTKRGQDVALRCDPISGHVSLYWYRQALGQGPEFLTYFNYEAQQDKSGLPNDRFSAERPEGSISTLTIQRTEQRDSAMYRCASSAPVYRTGAGELFFGEGSRLTVL.

V is TRBV11-3 and J is TRBJ1-4, with a possible D match to TRBD1 (6 bases). The CDR3 totals 18 residues. V lost 0 bases to trimming and J lost 0 bases, with 14 bases between them. Germline CDR1 and CDR2: SGHNT and YENEEA. CDR3 residues: CASSLEVQGGPTNEKLFF. DNA of the CDR3: TGTGCCAGCAGCTTAGAGGTACAGGGTGGTCCAACTAATGAAAAACTGTTTTTT.

The V gene is TRBV6-5, the J gene TRBJ2-1; 11 nucleotides line up with TRBD2. This CDR3 spans 15 amino acids. From germline, CDR1 is MNHEY and CDR2 SVGAGI. V lost 6 bases and J lost 3; bases outside the gene matches: 4. The CDR3 DNA follows: TGTGCCAGCAGCCTAGCGGGAGGCCACTACAATGAGCAGTTCTTC. Protein product: CASSLAGGHYNEQFF.

The chain uses TRBV6-4 and TRBJ2-3; 13 bases agree with TRBD2. Per the germline V gene, CDR1 is MRHNA and CDR2 is SNTAGT. CDR3 length equals 18 residues. V was pared by 5 bases and J by 6 bases, with 14 bases of the junction left unmatched. The CDR3 loop reads CASSPFGRLAGGVDTQYF. CDR3 sequence (DNA): TGTGCCAGCAGTCCATTTGGAAGACTAGCGGGAGGAGTGGATACGCAGTATTTT.

V usage is TRBV11-3 and J usage is TRBJ1-2, with D tentatively TRBD1 (5 bases). The germline CDR1 and CDR2 sequences are SGHNT and YENEEA. The CDR3 covers 15 residues. Deletions cut 1 base from V and 0 bases from J, with 9 bases between. CDR3 sequence: CASSLGTSANYGYTF. The CDR3 DNA reads TGTGCCAGCAGCTTAGGGACATCAGCTAACTATGGCTACACCTTC.

As regards this clone: Other DNA variants within this sample encode the same CDR3. This chain uses TRBV3-1 (or the pseudogene TRBV3-2) with TRBJ1-5; 10 nucleotides align to TRBD1. V dropped 1 base and J dropped 6; count of bases not matched to a gene: 0. CDR3 size: 14 residues. The germline V gene encodes CDR1 LGHDT and CDR2 YNNKEL (reference sequence). CDR3 in DNA: TGTGCCAGCAGCCAAGGGACAGGGGGTCAGCCCCAGCATTTT. Translating it yields CASSQGTGGQPQHF.

The rearrangement uses TRBV18 and TRBJ1-2; D unclear. The germline CDR1 and CDR2 sequences are KGHSH and LQKENI. Trimming removed 3 bases at V and 1 base at J, with 9 bases between. The CDR3 loop spans 14 amino acids. CDR3 in amino acids: CASSPTDFNYGYTF. The CDR3 DNA reads as TGTGCCAGCTCACCCACAGATTTTAACTATGGCTACACCTTC.

V usage is TRBV10-3 and J usage is TRBJ1-6; TRBD1 agrees at 7 bases. The germline V gene encodes CDR1 ENHRY and CDR2 SYGVKD. Unmatched junction bases numbered 8, after V lost 3 bases and J lost 6 bases. CDR3 length equals 16 residues. The CDR3 DNA is TGTGCCATCAGTGATTACCGGACAGGCCCTAATTCACCCCTCCACTTT. Residues: CAISDYRTGPNSPLHF.

The rearrangement uses TRBV28 and TRBJ1-3; 10 positions agree with TRBD1. Per the germline V gene, CDR1 is MDHEN and CDR2 is SYDVKM. This CDR3 has 16 residues. Unmatched junction bases numbered 4, after V lost 5 bases and J lost 0 bases. The CDR3 loop is CASSPGTGVSGNTIYF. In nucleotides, the CDR3 is TGTGCCAGCAGTCCCGGGACAGGGGTCTCTGGAAACACCATATATTTT.

The chain links TRBV10-3 to TRBJ2-7; 10 bases agree with TRBD2. The ends lost 6 bases at V and 5 bases at J; junction bases unmatched: 7. Looked up from germline, CDR1 is ENHRY and CDR2 is SYGVKD. The CDR3 has 14 amino acids. CDR3 in DNA: TGTGCCATCAGGGCCAGCGGGGGGGCCAACGAGCAGTACTTC. Its protein product is CAIRASGGANEQYF.

This clone was seen a single time. This sequence joins TRBV7-2 and TRBJ2-5; TRBD2 aligns across 11 bases. There are 15 residues in the CDR3. The J segment lost 4 bases and the V segment lost 6 bases, leaving 7 bases of the junction unmatched. The germline V gene has CDR1 SGHTA and CDR2 FQGNSA. CDR3 sequence reads: CASRSSGGMSETQYF. CDR3 nucleotide sequence: TGTGCCAGCAGATCTAGCGGGGGGATGTCAGAGACCCAGTACTTC.

The V and J genes are TRBV29-1 and TRBJ2-3; TRBD2 might be the D (6 bases). V dropped 4 bases and J dropped 0 bases, with 11 bases sitting between them. Germline V gives CDR1 SQVTM, CDR2 ANQGSEA. The CDR3 has 14 residues. The CDR3 is CSVVGLPSTDTQYF. In DNA form, the CDR3 reads TGCAGCGTTGTTGGACTACCTAGCACAGATACGCAGTATTTT.

The chain recombines TRBV5-1 with TRBJ2-1, with 7 bases identical to TRBD1. This CDR3 comprises 14 residues. Trimming removed 4 bases from V and 2 bases from J; junction bases left unmatched: 3. Germline V gives CDR1 SGHRS, CDR2 YFSETQ. CDR3 residues: CASSPQGTYNEQFF. The CDR3 nucleotides are TGCGCCAGCAGCCCACAGGGGACCTACAATGAGCAGTTCTTC.

The rearrangement links TRBV28 to TRBJ2-7; D not resolved. Trimming took off 2 bases at V and 0 bases at J, with 14 bases between the two ends. CDR3 length: 16 amino acids. Looked up from germline, CDR1 is MDHEN and CDR2 is SYDVKM. DNA for the CDR3: TGTGCCAGCAGTTTAAATAGAGGAACGGTCTCCTACGAGCAGTACTTC. It encodes CASSLNRGTVSYEQYF.

The chain has TRBV5-1 and TRBJ2-1; TRBD1 might be the D (5 bases). The germline V gene has CDR1 SGHRS and CDR2 YFSETQ. Trimming took off 2 bases at V and 8 bases at J, with 8 bases between the two ends. The CDR3 is 12 residues long. This chain's CDR3 is CASSLQVDEQFF. In DNA form, the CDR3 reads TGCGCCAGCAGCTTACAGGTCGATGAGCAGTTCTTC.

This clone came up once. The chain employs TRBV5-1 and TRBJ2-5, with TRBD2 as a possible D gene (5 bases). Germline lookup yields CDR1 SGHRS and CDR2 YFSETQ. The V end lost 4 bases, the J end lost 5 bases, and 12 bases lay between the germline ends. The CDR3 spans 13 residues. The CDR3 is CASSPGIGETQYF. The CDR3 bases are TGCGCCAGCAGCCCCGGGATTGGGGAGACCCAGTACTTC.